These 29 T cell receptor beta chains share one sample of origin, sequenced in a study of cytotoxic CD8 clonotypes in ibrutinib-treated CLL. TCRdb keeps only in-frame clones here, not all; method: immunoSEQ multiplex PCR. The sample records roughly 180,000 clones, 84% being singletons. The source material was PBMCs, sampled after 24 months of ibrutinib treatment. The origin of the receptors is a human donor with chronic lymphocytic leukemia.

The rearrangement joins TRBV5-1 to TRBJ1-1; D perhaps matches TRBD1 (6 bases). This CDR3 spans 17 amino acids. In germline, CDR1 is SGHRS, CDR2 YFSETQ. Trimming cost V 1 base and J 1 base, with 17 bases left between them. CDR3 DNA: TGCGCCAGCAGCTTGTACCCCCGGCGGACAGCGAACACTGAAGCTTTCTTT. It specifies CASSLYPRRTANTEAFF.

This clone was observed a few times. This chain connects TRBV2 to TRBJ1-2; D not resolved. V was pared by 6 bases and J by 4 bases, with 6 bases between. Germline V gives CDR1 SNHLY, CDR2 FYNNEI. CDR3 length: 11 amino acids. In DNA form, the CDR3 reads TGTGCCAGCAGGGCCGCCTATGGCTACACCTTC. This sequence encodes CASRAAYGYTF.

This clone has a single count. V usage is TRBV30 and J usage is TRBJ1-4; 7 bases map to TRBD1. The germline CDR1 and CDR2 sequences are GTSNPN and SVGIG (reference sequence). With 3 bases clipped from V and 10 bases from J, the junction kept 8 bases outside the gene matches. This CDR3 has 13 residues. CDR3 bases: TGTGCCTGGAGGGGGCAGGGGGTAGGAAAACTGTTTTTT. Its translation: CAWRGQGVGKLFF.

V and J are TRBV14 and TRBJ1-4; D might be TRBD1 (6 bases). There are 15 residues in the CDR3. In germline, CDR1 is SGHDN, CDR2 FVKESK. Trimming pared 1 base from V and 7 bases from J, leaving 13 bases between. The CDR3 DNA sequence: TGTGCCAGCAGCCAAGCTACAGGGAAGGGTGAAAAACTGTTTTTT. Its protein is CASSQATGKGEKLFF.

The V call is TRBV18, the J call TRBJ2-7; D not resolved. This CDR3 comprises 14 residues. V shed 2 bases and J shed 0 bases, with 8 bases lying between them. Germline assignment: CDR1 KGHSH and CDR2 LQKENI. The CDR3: CASSPSQPSYEQYF. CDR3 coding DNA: TGTGCCAGCTCACCAAGCCAGCCCTCCTACGAGCAGTACTTC.

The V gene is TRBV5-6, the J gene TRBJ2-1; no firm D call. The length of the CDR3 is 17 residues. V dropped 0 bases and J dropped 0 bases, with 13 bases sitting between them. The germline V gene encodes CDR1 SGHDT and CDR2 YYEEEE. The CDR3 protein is CASSLAGQLSSYNEQFF. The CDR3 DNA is TGTGCCAGCAGCTTGGCAGGCCAGTTGAGCTCCTACAATGAGCAGTTCTTC.

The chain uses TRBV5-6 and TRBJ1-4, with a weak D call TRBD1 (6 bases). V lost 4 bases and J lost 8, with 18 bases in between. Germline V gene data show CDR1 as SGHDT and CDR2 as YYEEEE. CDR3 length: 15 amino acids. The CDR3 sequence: CASSPGGAEGEKLFF. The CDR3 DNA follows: TGTGCCAGCAGCCCGGGGGGGGCTGAGGGCGAAAAACTGTTTTTT.

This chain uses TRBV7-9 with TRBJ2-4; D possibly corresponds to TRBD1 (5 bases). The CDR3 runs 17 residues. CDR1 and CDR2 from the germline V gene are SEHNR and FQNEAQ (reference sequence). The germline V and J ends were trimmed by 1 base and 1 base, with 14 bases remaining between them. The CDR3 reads CASSLGQGAEAKNIQYF. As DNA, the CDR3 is TGTGCCAGCAGCTTAGGGCAGGGCGCGGAGGCCAAAAACATTCAGTACTTC.

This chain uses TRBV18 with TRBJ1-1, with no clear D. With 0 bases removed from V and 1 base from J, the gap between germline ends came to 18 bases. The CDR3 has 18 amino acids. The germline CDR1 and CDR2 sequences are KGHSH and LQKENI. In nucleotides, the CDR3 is TGTGCCAGCTCACCACCGTGGGATTTCTCACCGGGGAACACTGAAGCTTTCTTT. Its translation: CASSPPWDFSPGNTEAFF. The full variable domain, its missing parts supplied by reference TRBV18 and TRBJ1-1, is NAGVMQNPRHLVRRRGQEARLRCSPMKGHSHVYWYRQLPEEGLKFMVYLQKENIIDESGMPKERFSAEFPKEGPSILRIQQVVRGDSAAYFCASSPPWDFSPGNTEAFFGQGTRLTVV.

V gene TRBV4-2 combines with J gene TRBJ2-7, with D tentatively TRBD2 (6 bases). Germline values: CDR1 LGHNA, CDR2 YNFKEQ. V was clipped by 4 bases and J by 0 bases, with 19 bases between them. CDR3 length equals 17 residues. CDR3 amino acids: CASSLPLPRGSSYEQYF. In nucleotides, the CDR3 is TGTGCCAGCAGCCTCCCTTTGCCCCGGGGGAGCTCCTACGAGCAGTACTTC.

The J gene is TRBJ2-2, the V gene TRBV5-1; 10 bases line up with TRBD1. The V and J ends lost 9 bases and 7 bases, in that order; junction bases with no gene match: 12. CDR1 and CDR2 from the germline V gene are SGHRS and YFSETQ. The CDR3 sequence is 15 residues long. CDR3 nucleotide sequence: TGCGCCACCTTAGAAGTGACAGGGGGCGGCGGGGAGCTGTTTTTT. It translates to CATLEVTGGGGELFF. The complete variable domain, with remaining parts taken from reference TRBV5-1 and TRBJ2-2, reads KAGVTQTPRYLIKTRGQQVTLSCSPISGHRSVSWYQQTPGQGLQFLFEYFSETQRNKGNFPGRFSGRQFSNSRSEMNVSTLELGDSALYLCATLEVTGGGGELFFGEGSRLTVL.

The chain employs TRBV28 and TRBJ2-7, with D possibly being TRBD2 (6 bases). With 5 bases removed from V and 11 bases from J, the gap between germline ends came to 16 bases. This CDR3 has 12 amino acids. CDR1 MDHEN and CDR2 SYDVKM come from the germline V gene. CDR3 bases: TGTGCCAGCAGTCCAATCCGGGAGCCTAAGTACTTC. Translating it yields CASSPIREPKYF.

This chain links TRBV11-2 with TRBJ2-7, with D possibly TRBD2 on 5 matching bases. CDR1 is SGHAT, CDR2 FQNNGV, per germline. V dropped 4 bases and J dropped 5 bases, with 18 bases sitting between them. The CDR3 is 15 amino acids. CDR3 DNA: TGTGCCAGCAGCTATACTAGGGCCCTGGGGAACGAGCAGTACTTC. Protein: CASSYTRALGNEQYF.

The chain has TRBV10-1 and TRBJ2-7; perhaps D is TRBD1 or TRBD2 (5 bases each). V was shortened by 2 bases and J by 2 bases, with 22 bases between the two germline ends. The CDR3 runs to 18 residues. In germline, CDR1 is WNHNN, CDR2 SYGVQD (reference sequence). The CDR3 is CASSEGRDQDSVPYEQYF. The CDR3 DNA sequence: TGCGCCAGCAGTGAGGGCCGGGACCAGGACTCGGTCCCCTACGAGCAGTACTTC.

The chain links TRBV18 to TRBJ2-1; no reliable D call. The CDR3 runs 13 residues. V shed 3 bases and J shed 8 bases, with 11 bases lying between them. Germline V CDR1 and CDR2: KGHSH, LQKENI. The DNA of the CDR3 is TGTGCCAGCTCACCCGAATTCCCCCATGAGCAGTTCTTC. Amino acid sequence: CASSPEFPHEQFF.

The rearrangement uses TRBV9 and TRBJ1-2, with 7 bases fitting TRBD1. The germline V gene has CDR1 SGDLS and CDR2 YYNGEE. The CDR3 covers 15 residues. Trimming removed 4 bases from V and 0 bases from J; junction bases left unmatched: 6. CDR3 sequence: CASSPRQGSNYGYTF. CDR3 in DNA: TGTGCCAGCAGCCCGCGACAGGGTTCTAACTATGGCTACACCTTC.

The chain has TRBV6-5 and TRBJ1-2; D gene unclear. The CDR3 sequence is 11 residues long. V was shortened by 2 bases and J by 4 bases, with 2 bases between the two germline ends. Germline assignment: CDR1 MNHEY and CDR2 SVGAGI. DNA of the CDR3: TGTGCCAGCAGTTACACCTATGGCTACACCTTC. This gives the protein CASSYTYGYTF.

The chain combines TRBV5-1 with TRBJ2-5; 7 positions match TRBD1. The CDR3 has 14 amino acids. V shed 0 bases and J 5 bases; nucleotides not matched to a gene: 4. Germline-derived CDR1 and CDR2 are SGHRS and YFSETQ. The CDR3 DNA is TGCGCCAGCAGCTTGGTAGGGGGCATGGAGACCCAGTACTTC. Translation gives CASSLVGGMETQYF. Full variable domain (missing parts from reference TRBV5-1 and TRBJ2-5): KAGVTQTPRYLIKTRGQQVTLSCSPISGHRSVSWYQQTPGQGLQFLFEYFSETQRNKGNFPGRFSGRQFSNSRSEMNVSTLELGDSALYLCASSLVGGMETQYFGPGTRLLVL.

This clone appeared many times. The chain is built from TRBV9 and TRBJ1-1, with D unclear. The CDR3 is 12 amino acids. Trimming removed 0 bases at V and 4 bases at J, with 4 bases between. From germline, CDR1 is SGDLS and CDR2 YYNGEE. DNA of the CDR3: TGTGCCAGCAGCGTAGACGGCACTGAAGCTTTCTTT. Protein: CASSVDGTEAFF. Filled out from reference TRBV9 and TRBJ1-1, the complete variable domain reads DSGVTQTPKHLITATGQRVTLRCSPRSGDLSVYWYQQSLDQGLQFLIQYYNGEERAKGNILERFSAQQFPDLHSELNLSSLELGDSALYFCASSVDGTEAFFGQGTRLTVV.

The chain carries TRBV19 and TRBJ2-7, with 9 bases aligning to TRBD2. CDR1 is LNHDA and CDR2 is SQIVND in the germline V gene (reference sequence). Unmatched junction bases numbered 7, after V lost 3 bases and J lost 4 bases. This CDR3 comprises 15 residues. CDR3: CASSISAGGKYEQYF. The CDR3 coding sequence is TGTGCCAGTAGTATCTCAGCGGGAGGCAAATACGAGCAGTACTTC.

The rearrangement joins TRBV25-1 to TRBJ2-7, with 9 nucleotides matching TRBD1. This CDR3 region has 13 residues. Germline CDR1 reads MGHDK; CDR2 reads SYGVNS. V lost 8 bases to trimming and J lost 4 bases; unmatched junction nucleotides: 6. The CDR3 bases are TGTGCCAGCCGGGGACAGGGAGGTTACGAGCAGTACTTC. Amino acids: CASRGQGGYEQYF.

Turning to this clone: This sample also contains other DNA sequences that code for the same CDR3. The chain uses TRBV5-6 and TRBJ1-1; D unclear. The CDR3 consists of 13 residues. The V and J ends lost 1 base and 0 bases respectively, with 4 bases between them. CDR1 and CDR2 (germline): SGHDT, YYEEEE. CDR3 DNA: TGTGCCAGCAGCTTGAGGGTGAACACTGAAGCTTTCTTT. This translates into CASSLRVNTEAFF.

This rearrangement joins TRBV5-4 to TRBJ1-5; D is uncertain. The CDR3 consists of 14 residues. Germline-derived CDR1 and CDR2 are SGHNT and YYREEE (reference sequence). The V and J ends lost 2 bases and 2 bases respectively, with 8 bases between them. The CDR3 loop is CASSFLPGNQPQHF. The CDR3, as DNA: TGTGCCAGCAGCTTTTTACCAGGCAATCAGCCCCAGCATTTT.

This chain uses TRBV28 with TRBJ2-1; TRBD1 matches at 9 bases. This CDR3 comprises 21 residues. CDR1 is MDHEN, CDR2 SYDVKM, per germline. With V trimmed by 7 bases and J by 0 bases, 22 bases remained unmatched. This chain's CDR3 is CASTIKAGQGLTPSSYNEQFF. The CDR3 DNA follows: TGTGCCAGCACCATAAAAGCCGGACAGGGGCTTACCCCGAGCTCCTACAATGAGCAGTTCTTC.

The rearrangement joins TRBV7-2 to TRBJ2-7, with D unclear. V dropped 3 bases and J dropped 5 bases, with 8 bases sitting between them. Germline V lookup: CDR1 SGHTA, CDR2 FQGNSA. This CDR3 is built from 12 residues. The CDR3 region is CASSLGTHEQYF. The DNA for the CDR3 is TGTGCCAGCAGCTTGGGAACCCACGAGCAGTACTTC.

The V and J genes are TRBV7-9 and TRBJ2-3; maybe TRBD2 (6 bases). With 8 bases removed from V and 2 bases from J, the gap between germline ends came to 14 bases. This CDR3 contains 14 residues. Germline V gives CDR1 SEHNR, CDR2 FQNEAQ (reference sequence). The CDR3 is CASADYLYTDTQYF. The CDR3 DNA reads TGTGCCAGCGCGGACTATCTTTACACAGATACGCAGTATTTT.

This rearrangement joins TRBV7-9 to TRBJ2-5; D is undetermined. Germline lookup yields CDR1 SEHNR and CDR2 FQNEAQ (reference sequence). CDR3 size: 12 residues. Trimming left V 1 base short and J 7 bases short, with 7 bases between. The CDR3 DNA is TGTGCCAGCAGCTTAGAGGGCCGGACCCAGTACTTC. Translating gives CASSLEGRTQYF.

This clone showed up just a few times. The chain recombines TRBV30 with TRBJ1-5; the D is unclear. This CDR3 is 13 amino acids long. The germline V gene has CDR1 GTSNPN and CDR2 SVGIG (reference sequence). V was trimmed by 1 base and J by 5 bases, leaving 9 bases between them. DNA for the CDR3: TGTGCCTGGAGTGCCGGGCTATATCAGCCCCAGCATTTT. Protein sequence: CAWSAGLYQPQHF.

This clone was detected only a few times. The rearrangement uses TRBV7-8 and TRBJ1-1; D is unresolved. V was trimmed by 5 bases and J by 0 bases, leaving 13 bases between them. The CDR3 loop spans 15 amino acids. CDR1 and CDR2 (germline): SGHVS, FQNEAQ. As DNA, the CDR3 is TGTGCCAGCAGCCCCCGTGGTGGCCTGAACACTGAAGCTTTCTTT. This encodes CASSPRGGLNTEAFF.